Listed below are T cell receptor beta chains from one sample, sequenced in a study of cytomegalovirus exposure and HLA in healthy donors. Clones were read by immunoSEQ multiplex PCR, and TCRdb kept only the in-frame ones, dropping some. The sample consists of a few hundred thousand clones, 80% of them appearing once. The sequencing sample was made of PBMCs. All receptors derive from a girl aged 2 to 10 in good health and CMV-seronegative. Each CDR3 is given with its conserved first and last residue. Each record gives: J gene, clone size, D gene, V gene, CDR3 protein, CDR3 DNA. D genes are given only for firm matches. For some rows the clone size is stated as once, few or many, or as a class when expanded; others skip it.

TRBJ2-4,.,.,TRBV2,CASRGGEQDIQYF,TGTGCCAGCAGGGGGGGAGAGCAGGACATTCAGTACTTC
TRBJ1-5,.,.,TRBV19,CASSIYSGDQPQHF,TGTGCCAGTAGTATATATTCGGGGGATCAGCCCCAGCATTTT
TRBJ1-1,.,.,TRBV13,CASSFGYRVSTEAFF,TGTGCCAGCAGCTTTGGGTACAGGGTCAGCACTGAAGCTTTCTTT
TRBJ2-4,.,.,TRBV11-2,CASSLGALGKNIQYF,TGTGCCAGCAGCTTAGGGGCACTGGGCAAAAACATTCAGTACTTC
TRBJ2-7,.,.,TRBV27,CASSPVGGVYEQYF,TGTGCCAGCAGTCCCGTCGGAGGGGTCTACGAGCAGTACTTC
TRBJ1-4,.,.,TRBV4-1,CASSQHRVPNEKLFF,TGCGCCAGCAGCCAACACAGGGTACCCAATGAAAAACTGTTTTTT
TRBJ1-1,.,.,TRBV5-1,CASSPQGSGTEAFF,TGTGCCAGCAGCCCCCAGGGGAGTGGCACTGAAGCTTTCTTT
TRBJ2-5,few,.,TRBV6-5,CASSYYLGEETQYF,TGTGCCAGCAGTTACTATCTAGGGGAAGAGACCCAGTACTTC
TRBJ2-6,.,TRBD1,TRBV19,CATWDRGSGANVLTF,TGTGCCACCTGGGACAGGGGGTCTGGGGCCAACGTCCTGACTTTC
TRBJ2-2,.,.,TRBV6-5,CASSQAGLTGELFF,TGTGCCAGCAGTCAAGCAGGGTTGACCGGGGAGCTGTTTTTT
TRBJ2-4,.,TRBD2,TRBV5-6,CASSGTSTNKNIQYF,TGTGCCAGCAGTGGGACTAGCACAAACAAAAACATTCAGTACTTC
TRBJ2-2,.,.,TRBV7-9,CASRGLRTSANTGELFF,TGTGCCAGCAGAGGACTTCGAACGTCCGCGAACACCGGGGAGCTGTTTTTT
TRBJ2-7,.,TRBD2,TRBV4-2,CASSQVGPSGNYEQYF,TGTGCCAGCAGCCAAGTGGGCCCTAGCGGGAACTACGAGCAGTACTTC
TRBJ2-1,.,TRBD1,TRBV29-1,CSVEGQGLVNEQFF,TGCAGCGTTGAGGGACAGGGTCTTGTCAATGAGCAGTTCTTC
TRBJ1-4,once,TRBD1,TRBV19,CASSFTDRVDEKLFF,TGTGCCAGTAGTTTCACAGACAGGGTGGATGAAAAACTGTTTTTT
TRBJ2-7,.,.,TRBV5-5,CASSSIRAGSYDEQYF,TGTGCCAGCAGCTCAATAAGGGCCGGGAGCTATGACGAGCAGTACTTC
TRBJ1-6,.,TRBD1,TRBV28,CASSLPDRDNSPLHF,TGTGCCAGCAGTTTACCCGACAGGGATAATTCACCCCTCCACTTT
TRBJ2-1,once,TRBD2,TRBV4-1,CASSRTSGEYNEQFF,TGCGCCAGCAGCCGGACTAGCGGGGAATACAATGAGCAGTTCTTC
TRBJ2-7,few,TRBD2,TRBV5-8,CASIMGLAAYEQYF,TGTGCCAGCATCATGGGACTAGCGGCATACGAGCAGTACTTC
TRBJ1-6,.,TRBD1,TRBV25-1,CASRAGTENSPLHF,TGTGCCAGCAGAGCCGGGACAGAGAATTCACCCCTCCACTTT
TRBJ1-2,once,.,TRBV6-5,CASSYGGNGYTF,TGTGCCAGCAGTTACGGGGGGAATGGCTACACCTTC
TRBJ2-1,few,TRBD1,TRBV2,CASRERTGGPNEQFF,TGTGCCAGCAGGGAGAGGACAGGGGGCCCCAATGAGCAGTTCTTC
TRBJ2-6,.,.,TRBV7-2,CASSLPGTGANVLTF,TGTGCCAGCAGCTTACCAGGGACTGGGGCCAACGTCCTGACTTTC
TRBJ2-1,.,TRBD2,TRBV19,CASSKSGGRGYNEQFF,TGTGCCAGTAGTAAATCTGGCGGGAGGGGATACAATGAGCAGTTCTTC
TRBJ1-2,.,.,TRBV2,CASIGTGGYGYTF,TGTGCCAGCATAGGAACCGGCGGGTATGGCTACACCTTC
TRBJ2-1,.,.,TRBV9,CASSVLGAAYNEQFF,TGTGCCAGCAGCGTACTGGGGGCGGCCTACAATGAGCAGTTCTTC
TRBJ1-6,.,.,TRBV5-1,CASSLAGGSSYNSPLHF,TGCGCCAGCAGCTTGGCGGGGGGGAGCTCCTATAATTCACCCCTCCACTTT
TRBJ2-5,.,TRBD1,TRBV7-9,CASSLGQTGAAETQYF,TGTGCCAGCAGCTTAGGGCAGACAGGGGCGGCAGAGACCCAGTACTTC
TRBJ2-7,few,.,TRBV5-4,CASSPGQGGYSYEQYF,TGTGCCAGCAGCCCGGGCCAGGGGGGCTATTCCTACGAGCAGTACTTC
TRBJ2-5,.,.,TRBV7-9,CASSPKSTKQETQYF,TGTGCCAGCAGCCCAAAATCGACTAAACAAGAGACCCAGTACTTC
TRBJ2-7,.,TRBD1,TRBV7-9,CASSSPRDRPYEQYF,TGTGCCAGCAGCTCGCCCAGGGACAGACCCTACGAGCAGTACTTC
TRBJ1-4,.,TRBD1,TRBV9,CASSVFVGQGEKLFF,TGTGCCAGCAGCGTCTTTGTGGGACAGGGGGAAAAACTGTTTTTT
TRBJ1-1,few,TRBD1,TRBV4-1,CASSQGQGGKGTEAFF,TGCGCCAGCAGCCAAGGACAGGGAGGTAAGGGCACTGAAGCTTTCTTT
TRBJ2-5,.,TRBD1,TRBV29-1,CSVRTGRQETQYF,TGCAGCGTTAGGACAGGGCGACAAGAGACCCAGTACTTC
TRBJ2-7,.,.,TRBV6-5,CASSYLRSSYEQYF,TGTGCCAGCAGTTACCTGCGAAGCTCCTACGAGCAGTACTTC
TRBJ2-7,.,TRBD1,TRBV27,CASSPGTAYEQYF,TGTGCCAGCAGTCCAGGGACAGCCTACGAGCAGTACTTC
TRBJ2-7,.,.,TRBV5-6,CASLSLVGAYEQYF,TGTGCCAGCTTAAGCTTGGTGGGAGCCTACGAGCAGTACTTC
TRBJ1-2,few,.,TRBV7-9,CASSLGGGTNYGYTF,TGTGCCAGCAGCTTAGGCGGGGGGACCAACTATGGCTACACCTTC
TRBJ2-7,.,TRBD1,TRBV25-1,CASSEPDSTGKLIYEQYF,TGTGCCAGCAGTGAGCCCGACTCGACAGGGAAGTTAATCTACGAGCAGTACTTC
TRBJ2-4,.,.,TRBV11-2,CASSSPRAKNIQYF,TGTGCCAGCAGCTCACCCAGGGCCAAAAACATTCAGTACTTC
TRBJ1-4,once,.,TRBV4-2,CASSQASGGGEKLFF,TGTGCCAGCAGCCAAGCATCGGGGGGCGGAGAAAAACTGTTTTTT
TRBJ2-1,.,.,TRBV21-1,CASSICPTSGWGNEQFF,TGTGCCAGCAGTATCTGCCCCACTAGCGGGTGGGGGAATGAGCAGTTCTTC
TRBJ2-2,once,.,TRBV30,CAWSVLSVAGELFF,TGTGCCTGGAGTGTACTTTCTGTGGCCGGGGAGCTGTTTTTT
TRBJ1-2,.,TRBD1,TRBV5-6,CASSFGTGARGNYGYTF,TGTGCCAGCAGCTTCGGTACAGGGGCCCGGGGTAACTATGGCTACACCTTC
TRBJ2-7,.,.,TRBV7-6,CASSSDRLLYEQYF,TGTGCCAGCAGCTCAGACAGGCTCCTCTACGAGCAGTACTTC
TRBJ2-5,once,.,TRBV14,CASSQDGQGLTETQYF,TGTGCCAGCAGCCAAGACGGGCAGGGGTTAACAGAGACCCAGTACTTC
TRBJ2-7,few,.,TRBV28,CASSSTRRASGIYEQYF,TGTGCCAGCAGTTCGACCCGGAGGGCTAGTGGAATCTACGAGCAGTACTTC
TRBJ2-3,.,.,TRBV6-6,CASSLAHTDTQYF,TGTGCCAGCAGTTTGGCTCACACAGATACGCAGTATTTT
TRBJ2-5,.,TRBD1,TRBV4-1,CASSQDPGTGPWEQYF,TGCGCCAGCAGCCAAGATCCGGGGACAGGGCCTTGGGAGCAGTACTTC
TRBJ2-5,.,.,TRBV29-1,CSVEGQYF,TGCAGCGTGGAGGGACAGTACTTC
TRBJ2-1,.,TRBD2,TRBV9,CASSVAGVAGVNNEQFF,TGTGCCAGCAGCGTAGCGGGGGTAGCGGGAGTCAACAATGAGCAGTTCTTC
TRBJ2-7,.,TRBD1,TRBV7-6,CASSERPGDSSGPEQYF,TGTGCCAGCAGCGAACGACCCGGGGACAGCTCCGGACCCGAGCAGTACTTC
TRBJ2-5,few,.,TRBV21-1,CASSRDRVQETQYF,TGTGCCAGCAGCCGGGACAGGGTCCAAGAGACCCAGTACTTC
TRBJ1-3,.,TRBD1,TRBV2,CASNWLRQGLRGNTIYF,TGTGCCAGCAATTGGCTGCGACAGGGGCTTAGAGGAAACACCATATATTTT
TRBJ2-1,once,TRBD2,TRBV28,CASSFPLGGGLKLF,TGTGCCAGCAGTTTTCCGTTGGGGGGGGGTCTCAAGCTCTTC